This T cell receptor beta chain was sequenced during a study of T cell responses to AZD1222 COVID-19 vaccine. The CDR3 length is 15 residues. Per germline, CDR1 SGDLS and CDR2 YYNGEE. The V end was cut by 4 bases, the J end by 1 base, with 14 bases between. Clones were sequenced by immunoSEQ multiplex PCR, and TCRdb holds only the in-frame ones, with some missing. This table holds some 81,000 clones, over 80% found once. The sequencing here drew on peripheral blood, taken 28 days after the second AZD1222 dose. The sequence came from an adult who received the AZD1222 COVID-19 vaccine. This chain connects TRBV9 to TRBJ1-1; no reliable D call. CDR3 nucleotide sequence: TGTGCCAGCAGCACCTCCGGGGAGAGGAACACTGAAGCTTTCTTT. Translating gives CASSTSGERNTEAFF.